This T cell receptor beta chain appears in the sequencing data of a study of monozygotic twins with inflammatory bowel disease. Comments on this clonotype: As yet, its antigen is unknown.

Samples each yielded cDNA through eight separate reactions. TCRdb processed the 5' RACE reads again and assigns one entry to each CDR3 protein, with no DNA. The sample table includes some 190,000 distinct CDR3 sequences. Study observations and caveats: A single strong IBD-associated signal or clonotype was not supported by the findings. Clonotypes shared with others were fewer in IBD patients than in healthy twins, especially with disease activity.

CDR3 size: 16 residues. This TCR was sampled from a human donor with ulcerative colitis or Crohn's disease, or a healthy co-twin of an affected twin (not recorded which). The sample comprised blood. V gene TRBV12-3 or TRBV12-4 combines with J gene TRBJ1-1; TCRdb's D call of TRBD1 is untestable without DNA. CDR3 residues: CASSTLPGQPNTEAFF.